A single sample gave rise to the 27 T cell receptor beta chains below, sequenced in a study of T cells after yellow fever vaccination. MiXCR, run by TCRdb on the 5' RACE reads, gives a single entry per CDR3 protein. The sample contains 300,000 to 350,000 distinct CDR3 sequences, around 3.9% of which appear only once. Sequencing was performed on PBMCs, taken 5 days after the yellow fever booster vaccination. The receptors come from a man between 18 and 35 years old who received the YFV17D yellow fever vaccine.

This clonotype was observed a handful of times. The chain uses TRBV14 and TRBJ1-3; a possible D gene is TRBD1 (6 bases). CDR1 and CDR2 (germline): SGHDN, FVKESK. The V end was cut by 4 bases, the J end by 4 bases, with 11 bases between. CDR3 length: 14 amino acids. This chain's CDR3 is CASSPLGAGNTIYF. The CDR3 nucleotides are TGTGCCAGCAGCCCACTGGGGGCCGGAAACACCATATATTTT.

This clonotype was recorded many times. The chain is built from TRBV20-1 and TRBJ2-7, with D perhaps TRBD1 or TRBD2 (6 bases each). Trimming cost V 4 bases and J 6 bases, with 13 bases left between them. Germline V gives CDR1 DFQATT, CDR2 SNEGSKA (reference sequence). This CDR3 spans 12 amino acids. CDR3 loop: CSATDEGGEQYF. The CDR3 bases are TGCAGTGCTACCGATGAGGGGGGCGAGCAGTACTTC.

This chain connects TRBV20-1 to TRBJ2-3; a weak D match, TRBD1 (5 bases). The CDR3 is 13 residues long. Germline V gene data show CDR1 as DFQATT and CDR2 as SNEGSKA (reference sequence). Trimming shortened V by 1 base and J by 5 bases, and 10 bases separated the two germline ends. The CDR3 DNA reads as TGCAGTGCTAGAGGGCGAACAGGAGATACGCAGTATTTT. This encodes CSARGRTGDTQYF.

This clonotype has a handful of counts. The gene calls are TRBV5-1 and TRBJ2-1, with D unclear. Trimming pared 2 bases from V and 4 bases from J, leaving 16 bases between. Germline lookup yields CDR1 SGHRS and CDR2 YFSETQ. The CDR3 extends over 16 amino acids. CDR3 coding DNA: TGCGCCAGCAGCTTCGGCGGCTCCCGAATTTACAATGAGCAGTTCTTC. This codes for CASSFGGSRIYNEQFF.

A few counts support this clonotype. The chain is built from TRBV5-5 and TRBJ2-7, with D perhaps TRBD1 or TRBD2 (5 bases each). Per germline, CDR1 SGHKS and CDR2 YYEKEE (reference sequence). Trimming removed 3 bases at V and 3 bases at J, with 22 bases between. The CDR3 has 17 amino acids. DNA for the CDR3: TGTGCCAGCAGCTCGCGCCCCTCGGTGGGGGATATCTACGAGCAGTACTTC. Encoded protein: CASSSRPSVGDIYEQYF.

This clonotype showed up just a few times. This chain joins TRBV5-4 and TRBJ1-1; D is unclear. Germline-derived CDR1 and CDR2 are SGHNT and YYREEE (reference sequence). Trimming shortened V by 4 bases and J by 0 bases, and 10 bases separated the two germline ends. This CDR3 is built from 14 residues. CDR3 in DNA: TGTGCCAGCAGCGCGGCGGCGGTGAACACTGAAGCTTTCTTT. Its protein product is CASSAAAVNTEAFF.

This clonotype was observed a single time. V is TRBV4-3 and J is TRBJ2-2, with 9 positions matching TRBD1. The CDR3 contains 17 residues. V lost 0 bases and J lost 1; bases outside the gene matches: 3. Per germline, CDR1 LGHNA and CDR2 YSLEER. DNA for the CDR3: TGCGCCAGCAGCCAAGACGGACAGGGGATGAACACCGGGGAGCTGTTTTTT. The encoded protein is CASSQDGQGMNTGELFF.

There are many counts of this clonotype. DNA for the CDR3: TGTGCCAGCAGCTCCTTCCAGTACGGCTCTGGGGCCAACGTCCTGACTTTC. Its protein product is CASSSFQYGSGANVLTF. The rearrangement joins TRBV11-1 to TRBJ2-6; D not resolved. From germline, CDR1 is SGHAT and CDR2 FQDESV (reference sequence). With 4 bases removed from V and 0 bases from J, the gap between germline ends came to 13 bases. The CDR3 runs to 17 residues.

In its sample, this clonotype was seen a few times. The genes are TRBV5-5 and TRBJ1-5; a possible D gene is TRBD1 (6 bases). The CDR3 spans 13 residues. V lost 7 bases and J 6 bases, leaving 14 bases between the germline ends. Germline-derived CDR1 and CDR2 are SGHKS and YYEKEE (reference sequence). This CDR3 is CASGGAQGQPQHF. The CDR3 DNA reads TGTGCCAGCGGGGGGGCGCAGGGTCAGCCCCAGCATTTT. Filled out from reference TRBV5-5 and TRBJ1-5, the complete variable domain reads DAGVTQSPTHLIKTRGQQVTLRCSPISGHKSVSWYQQVLGQGPQFIFQYYEKEERGRGNFPDRFSARQFPNYSSELNVNALLLGDSALYLCASGGAQGQPQHFGDGTRLSIL.

This clonotype was seen repeatedly, ten times or more. The chain has TRBV5-1 and TRBJ1-4, with D uncertain. Germline CDR1 is SGHRS and CDR2 is YFSETQ. CDR3 length equals 15 residues. The V end lost 1 base, the J end lost 4 bases, and 11 bases lay between the germline ends. The CDR3 here is CASSLMGGGNEKLFF. CDR3 bases: TGCGCCAGCAGCTTGATGGGAGGTGGTAATGAAAAACTGTTTTTT.

This rearrangement joins TRBV6-5 to TRBJ1-6, with D perhaps TRBD1 (6 bases). Germline-derived CDR1 and CDR2 are MNHEY and SVGAGI. Deletions cut 6 bases from V and 13 bases from J, with 31 bases between. The CDR3 covers 18 residues. The CDR3 region has the DNA TGTGCCAGCAGCCACGAACCCGGCCCGGGGGGCGGCGGTCGGCCCCTCCACTTT. Protein: CASSHEPGPGGGGRPLHF.

This sequence joins TRBV12-3 or TRBV12-4 and TRBJ2-2, with D maybe TRBD2 (7 bases). Trimming removed 2 bases from V and 7 bases from J, with 14 bases in between. The CDR3 has 15 residues. CDR3: CASSLSGGWGGELFF. CDR3 sequence (DNA): TGTGCCAGCAGTTTATCGGGGGGCTGGGGCGGGGAGCTGTTTTTT.

The chain has TRBV5-6 and TRBJ2-7, with D unresolved. This CDR3 has 12 amino acids. The V gene lost 1 base and the J gene lost 6 bases, with 8 bases spanning the gap. Germline CDR1 reads SGHDT; CDR2 reads YYEEEE. This CDR3 is CASSLLLGEQYV. For the CDR3, the DNA is TGTGCCAGCAGCTTGTTACTCGGCGAGCAGTACGTC.

This clonotype was detected ten times or more. The limits of the CDR3 on the DNA are not certain, so only TCRdb's listed CDR3 is given. The genes are TRBV5-4 and TRBJ2-4; the table's D call, TRBD1, was not checked against the DNA. The CDR3 sequence runs 14 residues, both termini included. Germline V gene data show CDR1 as SGHNT and CDR2 as YYREEE (reference sequence). The CDR3: CASSFGPGENIQYF.

This clonotype was recorded a few times. The rearrangement joins TRBV21-1 to TRBJ1-4; the table's D call TRBD1 went unverified against the DNA. TRBV21-1 is a pseudogene. The CDR3 totals 19 residues. The CDR3 region is CASSRDGGNGRGVNEKLFF. DNA of the CDR3: TGTGCCAGCAGCCGGGACGGGGGGAACGGACGCGGGGTTAATGAAAAACTGTTTTTT.

The rearrangement joins TRBV28 to TRBJ2-6, with 8 bases that match TRBD1. V trimming: 6 bases; J trimming: 3 bases; junction bases outside the gene matches: 13. From germline, CDR1 is MDHEN and CDR2 SYDVKM. The CDR3 length is 18 residues. In DNA, the CDR3 is TGTGCCAGCAGCACCCGGGCCAGGGGGCTGTATGGGGCCAACGTCCTGACTTTC. Protein sequence: CASSTRARGLYGANVLTF.

This clonotype was detected ten times or more. This chain connects TRBV4-3 to TRBJ2-5; no firm D call. Germline-derived CDR1 and CDR2 are LGHNA and YSLEER. V shed 1 base and J shed 5 bases, with 8 bases lying between them. The CDR3 extends over 13 amino acids. CDR3 loop: CASSQGFTETQYF. The CDR3 DNA sequence: TGCGCCAGCAGCCAAGGTTTTACGGAGACCCAGTACTTC.

The rearrangement uses TRBV25-1 and TRBJ2-2; the D is unclear. CDR1 and CDR2 from the germline V gene are MGHDK and SYGVNS. Between the trimmed V and J ends, which lost 9 bases and 0 bases, there was a span of 11 bases. The CDR3 has 14 residues. The CDR3 reads CASRRSANTGELFF. CDR3 DNA sequence: TGTGCCAGTCGGCGATCGGCGAACACCGGGGAGCTGTTTTTT.

This clonotype came up many times. The V gene is TRBV12-3 or TRBV12-4, the J gene TRBJ1-1; D might be TRBD1 (6 bases). This CDR3 spans 11 amino acids. V dropped 6 bases and J dropped 8 bases, with 10 bases sitting between them. The CDR3 DNA reads as TGTGCCAGCAGACTTACAGGGGAAGCTTTCTTT. The encoded protein is CASRLTGEAFF.

This clonotype was observed many times. The V and J genes are TRBV7-2 and TRBJ1-2, with 8 bases matching TRBD1. The CDR3 length is 13 residues. In germline, CDR1 is SGHTA, CDR2 FQGNSA. With V trimmed by 7 bases and J by 7 bases, 8 bases remained unmatched. The DNA for the CDR3 is TGTGCCAGCAACTTGGACAGGGCTGGTGGCTACACCTTC. Translated: CASNLDRAGGYTF.

This clonotype appeared a few times. This chain connects TRBV27 to TRBJ2-1; tentatively, D is TRBD1 or TRBD2 (5 bases each). The germline CDR1 and CDR2 sequences are MNHEY and SMNVEV (reference sequence). The CDR3 covers 16 residues. V lost 2 bases to trimming and J lost 10 bases, with 21 bases between them. CDR3 sequence reads: CASSLAHRDQTFEQFF. For the CDR3, the DNA is TGTGCCAGCAGTTTAGCGCATCGGGACCAAACCTTCGAGCAGTTCTTC.

This clonotype appeared many times. One end of the junction fails to match germline, which may point to a read error. The chain is built from TRBV4-3 and TRBJ2-3; D perhaps matches TRBD2 (6 bases). CDR3 length: 12 residues. The germline CDR1 and CDR2 sequences are LGHNA and YSLEER. The CDR3 nucleotides are TGCGCCAGCAGCCGGGGCGGCGGGGAGGTGCATTTT. Translating it yields CASSRGGGEVHF.

This clonotype was picked up many times. The chain carries TRBV4-1 and TRBJ2-6; D is unclear. The V and J ends lost 2 bases and 4 bases respectively, with 6 bases between them. The CDR3 loop spans 14 amino acids. Germline V gives CDR1 MGHRA, CDR2 YSYEKL. The CDR3 is CASSQSEGANVLTF. For the CDR3, the DNA is TGCGCCAGCAGCCAATCTGAAGGGGCCAACGTCCTGACTTTC.

This clonotype came up a few times. V and J are TRBV20-1 and TRBJ1-2; 9 bases fit TRBD1. This CDR3 region has 13 residues. Germline assignment: CDR1 DFQATT and CDR2 SNEGSKA (reference sequence). The V and J ends lost 3 bases and 6 bases, in that order; junction bases with no gene match: 5. The CDR3 protein is CSASEQGADGYTF. The CDR3 region has the DNA TGCAGTGCTAGTGAACAGGGGGCTGATGGCTACACCTTC.

This clonotype has a handful of counts. The genes are TRBV5-1 and TRBJ2-5, with D possibly TRBD1 on 6 matching bases. Germline V gene data show CDR1 as SGHRS and CDR2 as YFSETQ. The CDR3 is made up of 13 amino acids. Trimming shortened V by 3 bases and J by 3 bases, and 9 bases separated the two germline ends. DNA for the CDR3: TGCGCCAGCAGCTCACAGGGAGAAGAGACCCAGTACTTC. Translation gives CASSSQGEETQYF. The variable domain in full, completed from reference TRBV5-1 and TRBJ2-5, reads KAGVTQTPRYLIKTRGQQVTLSCSPISGHRSVSWYQQTPGQGLQFLFEYFSETQRNKGNFPGRFSGRQFSNSRSEMNVSTLELGDSALYLCASSSQGEETQYFGPGTRLLVL.

The chain joins TRBV10-3 to TRBJ1-1; D is possibly TRBD1 (5 bases). The CDR3 totals 14 residues. Trimming left V 2 bases short and J 1 base short, with 8 bases between. Looked up from germline, CDR1 is ENHRY and CDR2 is SYGVKD. The CDR3 nucleotides read TGTGCCATCAGTGAGAGGGGAGGGAACACTGAAGCTTTCTTT. Translated, it gives CAISERGGNTEAFF.

This clonotype showed up just a few times. V usage is TRBV7-9 and J usage is TRBJ2-1, with a tentative D call TRBD1 (6 bases). V was clipped by 5 bases and J by 4 bases, with 15 bases between them. The germline V gene encodes CDR1 SEHNR and CDR2 FQNEAQ (reference sequence). The CDR3 loop spans 15 amino acids. This chain's CDR3 is CASSPKTGKYNEQFF. The DNA for the CDR3 is TGTGCCAGCAGCCCTAAGACAGGAAAATACAATGAGCAGTTCTTC.